The 27 T cell receptor beta chains below all came from one sample that was sequenced in a study of CD8 T cells in Susac syndrome. The authors reverse transcribed about 0.5 to 1 ug RNA with random hexamers. MiXCR, applied by TCRdb to the immunoSEQ multiplex PCR reads, yields one record per CDR3 protein. The sample yields 150,000 to 200,000 distinct CDR3 sequences, 90% to 95% seen once. Sequenced: CD4+ T cells from PBMCs. The receptor set was obtained from a human donor in good health.

The rearrangement uses TRBV19 and TRBJ2-7; 9 positions agree with TRBD1. Trimming cost V 3 bases and J 0 bases; bases outside gene matches: 3. Germline lookup yields CDR1 LNHDA and CDR2 SQIVND (reference sequence). The CDR3 consists of 15 residues. CDR3 loop: CASSIEGQGSYEQYF. CDR3 sequence (DNA): TGTGCCAGTAGTATCGAGGGACAGGGCTCCTACGAGCAGTACTTC.

The V and J genes are TRBV4-1 and TRBJ1-4; D is possibly TRBD1 (6 bases). CDR3 length equals 16 residues. Germline lookup yields CDR1 MGHRA and CDR2 YSYEKL. V was clipped by 0 bases and J by 8 bases, with 16 bases between them. This CDR3 is CASSQERDGGAEKLFF. In DNA form, the CDR3 reads TGCGCCAGCAGCCAAGAACGGGACGGGGGCGCCGAAAAACTGTTTTTT.

The chain joins TRBV9 to TRBJ2-4, with 9 bases lining up with TRBD1. Germline V CDR1 and CDR2: SGDLS, YYNGEE. The CDR3 is 13 residues long. V was pared by 2 bases and J by 7 bases, with 1 base of the junction left unmatched. The CDR3 loop reads CASSVGQGNIQYF. The CDR3, as DNA: TGTGCCAGCAGCGTCGGACAGGGGAACATTCAGTACTTC. Looking up the rest from reference TRBV9 and TRBJ2-4 gives the full variable domain: DSGVTQTPKHLITATGQRVTLRCSPRSGDLSVYWYQQSLDQGLQFLIQYYNGEERAKGNILERFSAQQFPDLHSELNLSSLELGDSALYFCASSVGQGNIQYFGAGTRLSVL.

The rearrangement uses TRBV6-6 and TRBJ1-3; 9 positions agree with TRBD1. V shed 4 bases, J shed 2 bases, and the junction held 6 bases outside the gene matches. CDR3 length equals 16 residues. Germline CDR1 is MNHNY and CDR2 is SVGAGI (reference sequence). CDR3 nucleotide sequence: TGTGCCAGCAGTTGGGACAGGGTGAATGCTGGAAACACCATATATTTT. Its protein product is CASSWDRVNAGNTIYF.

The chain couples TRBV25-1 to TRBJ2-5; TRBD1 matches 10 bases. This CDR3 has 18 amino acids. Germline trimming cut 0 bases from V and 5 bases from J; bases unmatched to any gene: 12. CDR1 is MGHDK and CDR2 is SYGVNS in the germline V gene. The DNA for the CDR3 is TGTGCCAGCAGTGAATATAGGTCCCGACAGGGGGCAACGGAGACCCAGTACTTC. Translated, it gives CASSEYRSRQGATETQYF.

This clonotype occurred once. The CDR3: CASSLSGDDQPQHF. In DNA, the CDR3 is TGCGCCAGCAGCTTGTCAGGGGACGATCAGCCCCAGCATTTT. The chain combines TRBV5-1 with TRBJ1-5; perhaps TRBD1 as D (6 bases). V lost 1 base, J lost 5 bases, and 10 bases lay in between. CDR3 length: 14 amino acids. CDR1 SGHRS and CDR2 YFSETQ come from the germline V gene. The whole variable domain, remainder taken from reference TRBV5-1 and TRBJ1-5, is KAGVTQTPRYLIKTRGQQVTLSCSPISGHRSVSWYQQTPGQGLQFLFEYFSETQRNKGNFPGRFSGRQFSNSRSEMNVSTLELGDSALYLCASSLSGDDQPQHFGDGTRLSIL.

The rearrangement joins TRBV5-1 to TRBJ2-3, with D tentatively TRBD1 (6 bases). V lost 3 bases and J lost 5, with 13 bases in between. This CDR3 is built from 14 residues. CDR1 is SGHRS, CDR2 YFSETQ, per germline. This CDR3 is CASSSTADRDTQYF. The CDR3 coding sequence is TGCGCCAGCAGCTCCACCGCGGACAGAGATACGCAGTATTTT.

The chain links TRBV20-1 to TRBJ2-3; no definite D call. Trimming removed 4 bases at V and 2 bases at J, with 7 bases between. The CDR3 covers 12 residues. CDR1 DFQATT and CDR2 SNEGSKA come from the germline V gene (reference sequence). Here the CDR3 DNA reads TGCAGTGCTACAGAACTCACAGATACGCAGTATTTT. It encodes CSATELTDTQYF.

The V call is TRBV3-1, the J call TRBJ2-3; D might be TRBD1 or TRBD2, each matching 5 bases. There are 15 residues in the CDR3. Trimming took 1 base from V and 3 from J, leaving 11 bases between them. CDR1 and CDR2 (germline): LGHDT, YNNKEL (reference sequence). CDR3 sequence (DNA): TGTGCCAGCAGCCAAGCCCTGGGGGTAACAGATACGCAGTATTTT. Encoded protein: CASSQALGVTDTQYF.

The chain employs TRBV20-1 and TRBJ2-5, with unresolved D. Germline CDR1 DFQATT, CDR2 SNEGSKA (reference sequence). V was cut by 0 bases and J by 2 bases, with 10 bases left in between. The CDR3 runs 14 residues. The CDR3 spells CSARDRAGQETQYF. The CDR3 DNA reads as TGCAGTGCTAGAGATCGGGCAGGACAAGAGACCCAGTACTTC.

The chain is built from TRBV3-1 and TRBJ1-1; TRBD1 might be the D (6 bases). The V and J ends lost 3 bases and 1 base respectively, with 9 bases between them. Germline assignment: CDR1 LGHDT and CDR2 YNNKEL (reference sequence). This CDR3 has 14 residues. This CDR3 is CASSQRQANTEAFF. Here the CDR3 DNA reads TGTGCCAGCAGCCAGAGACAGGCGAACACTGAAGCTTTCTTT.

The chain uses TRBV9 and TRBJ1-4, with unresolved D. Per the germline V gene, CDR1 is SGDLS and CDR2 is YYNGEE. This CDR3 has 14 residues. V was trimmed by 4 bases and J by 7 bases, leaving 14 bases between them. The CDR3 region is CASSPVGSSEKLFF. CDR3 in DNA: TGTGCCAGCAGCCCGGTCGGGTCGAGTGAAAAACTGTTTTTT.

CDR3 sequence reads: CASSYEGGSSYEQYF. CDR3 bases: TGTGCCAGCAGTTACGAAGGCGGGAGCTCCTACGAGCAGTACTTC. V usage is TRBV6-5 and J usage is TRBJ2-7, with 7 nucleotides matching TRBD2. J gave up 0 bases and V 2 bases, and 4 bases lay outside the gene matches. The CDR3 contains 15 residues. Germline values: CDR1 MNHEY, CDR2 SVGAGI.

This rearrangement joins TRBV7-2 to TRBJ2-5; the D gene is possibly TRBD2 (5 bases). Germline V gene data show CDR1 as SGHTA and CDR2 as FQGNSA. V dropped 5 bases and J dropped 5 bases, with 15 bases sitting between them. The CDR3 has 14 residues. This CDR3 reads CASSPARGGETQYF. In DNA, the CDR3 is TGTGCCAGCAGCCCCGCCCGGGGTGGGGAGACCCAGTACTTC.

The chain links TRBV2 to TRBJ1-1; a weak D match, TRBD1 (6 bases). Germline assignment: CDR1 SNHLY and CDR2 FYNNEI. With 9 bases removed from V and 0 bases from J, the gap between germline ends came to 11 bases. The CDR3 is made up of 13 amino acids. The CDR3 is CASRDTMNTEAFF. The CDR3 nucleotides are TGTGCCAGTAGGGACACTATGAACACTGAAGCTTTCTTT.

V is TRBV7-2 and J is TRBJ2-7; D may be TRBD1 (6 bases). The CDR3 length is 18 residues. V was clipped by 5 bases and J by 2 bases, with 25 bases between them. The germline V gene encodes CDR1 SGHTA and CDR2 FQGNSA. CDR3 in amino acids: CASSPGRTALRVPYEQYF. The CDR3 DNA follows: TGTGCCAGCAGCCCCGGACGGACAGCCTTAAGGGTGCCCTACGAGCAGTACTTC.

The rearrangement uses TRBV7-9 and TRBJ2-7, with 10 nucleotides matching TRBD2. This CDR3 comprises 16 residues. Germline CDR1 is SEHNR and CDR2 is FQNEAQ (reference sequence). V gave up 4 bases and J gave up 3 bases; unmatched junction bases: 9. The CDR3 region is CASSYQRGGRDYEQYF. The CDR3 nucleotides are TGTGCCAGCAGCTACCAGCGGGGGGGCCGCGACTACGAGCAGTACTTC.

CDR3 loop: CASRRQGGDTEAFF. The CDR3 bases are TGTGCCAGCAGACGACAGGGGGGAGACACTGAAGCTTTCTTT. This sequence joins TRBV7-3 and TRBJ1-1, with 9 bases lining up with TRBD1. With V trimmed by 6 bases and J by 3 bases, 5 bases remained unmatched. CDR3 length equals 14 residues. Germline V gives CDR1 SGHTA, CDR2 FQGTGA. The complete variable domain, with remaining parts taken from reference TRBV7-3 and TRBJ1-1, reads GAGVSQTPSNKVTEKGKYVELRCDPISGHTALYWYRQSLGQGPEFLIYFQGTGAADDSGLPNDRFFAVRPEGSVSTLKIQRTERGDSAVYLCASRRQGGDTEAFFGQGTRLTVV.

The chain carries TRBV3-1 and TRBJ2-6; D may be TRBD1 or TRBD2 (5 bases each). This CDR3 is built from 16 residues. Per the germline V gene, CDR1 is LGHDT and CDR2 is YNNKEL (reference sequence). V shed 8 bases and J shed 0 bases, with 14 bases lying between them. The chain's CDR3 is CASERRDLSGANVLTF. The CDR3 DNA reads as TGTGCCAGCGAAAGACGGGACCTCTCTGGGGCCAACGTCCTGACTTTC.

This clonotype has only one observation. The V call is TRBV24-1, the J call TRBJ1-6; D call uncertain. V lost 5 bases and J lost 7, with 14 bases in between. The CDR3 has 15 residues. Germline values: CDR1 KGHDR, CDR2 SFDVKD. CDR3 sequence (DNA): TGTGCCACCAGTGGGACGACGGGAGCCAATTCACCCCTCCACTTT. Protein sequence: CATSGTTGANSPLHF.

The chain carries TRBV6-5 and TRBJ2-2; perhaps TRBD1 as D (6 bases). Germline assignment: CDR1 MNHEY and CDR2 SVGAGI. V gave up 2 bases and J gave up 4 bases, with 20 bases separating them. This CDR3 region has 18 residues. This CDR3 reads CASSYPGVQGPGTGELFF. The CDR3 region has the DNA TGTGCCAGCAGTTACCCAGGTGTCCAGGGGCCGGGCACCGGGGAGCTGTTTTTT.

The chain couples TRBV7-3 to TRBJ2-7, with D possibly matching TRBD1 (5 bases). V was pared by 2 bases and J by 5 bases, with 10 bases between. Germline V gene data show CDR1 as SGHTA and CDR2 as FQGTGA. The CDR3 extends over 13 amino acids. CDR3 DNA: TGTGCCAGCAGCTTATACCGGACAAACGAGCAGTACTTC. As protein: CASSLYRTNEQYF.

The chain links TRBV5-4 to TRBJ1-1; D perhaps matches TRBD1 (6 bases). CDR1 SGHNT and CDR2 YYREEE come from the germline V gene (reference sequence). V gave up 4 bases and J gave up 4 bases, with 17 bases separating them. The length of the CDR3 is 15 residues. This CDR3 reads CASSPGGGGVTEAFF. The CDR3 DNA is TGTGCCAGCAGCCCGGGGGGCGGGGGGGTCACTGAAGCTTTCTTT.

V is TRBV20-1 and J is TRBJ1-1, with TRBD1 as a possible D gene (5 bases). The germline CDR1 and CDR2 sequences are DFQATT and SNEGSKA (reference sequence). Trimming took 2 bases from V and 6 from J, leaving 13 bases between them. This CDR3 is 13 amino acids long. The DNA for the CDR3 is TGCAGTGCTAGATCGGGGGGAGTAGCTGAAGCTTTCTTT. Protein: CSARSGGVAEAFF.

The chain joins TRBV7-9 to TRBJ2-7, with 7 nucleotides matching TRBD1. Germline V gives CDR1 SEHNR, CDR2 FQNEAQ (reference sequence). CDR3 length: 13 amino acids. The J segment lost 5 bases and the V segment lost 0 bases, leaving 1 base of the junction unmatched. CDR3: CASSLAQGDEQYF. The DNA of the CDR3 is TGTGCCAGCAGCTTAGCCCAGGGGGACGAGCAGTACTTC.

The gene calls are TRBV4-2 and TRBJ1-1, with D possibly TRBD1 on 5 matching bases. Germline V gives CDR1 LGHNA, CDR2 YNFKEQ. Trimming removed 3 bases at V and 1 base at J, with 12 bases between. The CDR3 is 15 residues long. The CDR3 loop reads CASSQDIGGNTEAFF. CDR3 coding DNA: TGTGCCAGCAGCCAGGACATCGGGGGGAACACTGAAGCTTTCTTT.

The rearrangement links TRBV2 to TRBJ1-6, with TRBD1 as a possible D gene (5 bases). Germline CDR1 and CDR2: SNHLY and FYNNEI. The length of the CDR3 is 13 residues. The V gene lost 10 bases and the J gene lost 7 bases, with 14 bases spanning the gap. The DNA of the CDR3 is TGTGCCACCGGGACCGACGGAAATTCACCCCTCCACTTT. Encoded protein: CATGTDGNSPLHF.